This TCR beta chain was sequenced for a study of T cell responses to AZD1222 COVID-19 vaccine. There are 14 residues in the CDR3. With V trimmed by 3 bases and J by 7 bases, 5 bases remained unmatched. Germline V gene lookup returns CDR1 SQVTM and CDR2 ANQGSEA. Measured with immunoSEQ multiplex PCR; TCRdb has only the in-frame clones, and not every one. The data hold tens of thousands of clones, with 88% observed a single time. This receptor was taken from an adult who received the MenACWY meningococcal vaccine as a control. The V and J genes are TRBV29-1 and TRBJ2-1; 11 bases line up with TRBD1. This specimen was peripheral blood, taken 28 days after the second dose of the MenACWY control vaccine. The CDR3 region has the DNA TGCAGCGTTGATAGGACAGGGGGCCAGAATGAGCAGTTCTTC. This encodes CSVDRTGGQNEQFF.